Listed below are T cell receptor beta chains from one sample, sequenced in a study of T cells in Graves' hyperthyroidism and ophthalmopathy. TCRdb independently ran MiXCR on the multiplex PCR reads; one entry per CDR3 protein. The sample comprises roughly 170,000 distinct CDR3 sequences, around 15% of which are singletons, and roughly 28% rests with the top ten. The specimen sequenced was blood. Receptors originate from a woman aged 45-59 years with Graves' hyperthyroidism. Each CDR3 is given with its conserved first and last residue. A D gene is named only where the DNA matches it firmly. A clone size is listed for some rows: how often the clone was seen (once, few, many), or a class if it is expanded.

D,size,V,J,DNA,CDR3
NA,many,TRBV2,TRBJ1-6,TGTGCCAGCAGTGAAGCGGGAGATTGGTCACCCCTCCACTTT,CASSEAGDWSPLHF
NA,few,TRBV6-4,TRBJ2-5,TGTGCCAGCAAAGAGACCCAGTACTTC,CASKETQYF
TRBD1,many,TRBV20-1,TRBJ2-7,TGCAGTGCTGGGCCGACAGGGTCCAGACTCTACGAGCAGTACTTC,CSAGPTGSRLYEQYF
TRBD2,NA,TRBV18,TRBJ2-1,TGTGCCAGCTCACCACTCGGGGGGGCGGGCAATGAGCAGTTCTTC,CASSPLGGAGNEQFF
NA,many,TRBV7-2,TRBJ1-1,TGTGCCAGCAGCCTACGACAGAACACTGAAGCTTTCTTT,CASSLRQNTEAFF
NA,many,TRBV5-1,TRBJ1-4,TGCGCCAGCAGCTTGCAAGCTTCGTTCGATGAAAAACTGTTTTTT,CASSLQASFDEKLFF
TRBD1,few,TRBV11-2,TRBJ2-2,TGTGCCAGCAGTCTTCTCGGGACAGGGAACACCGGGGAGCTGTTTTTT,CASSLLGTGNTGELFF
NA,many,TRBV2,TRBJ2-3,TGTGCCAGCAGTGATGGTGGAGATACGCAGTATTTT,CASSDGGDTQYF
NA,many,TRBV7-2,TRBJ2-1,TGTGCCAGCAGCTTAGCGTCGCAGGGGAGGAATGAGCAGTTCTTC,CASSLASQGRNEQFF
TRBD2,many,TRBV6-1,TRBJ2-1,TGTGCCAGCAGTAGCGGGGTGGAAAATGAGCAGTTCTTC,CASSSGVENEQFF
NA,NA,TRBV19,TRBJ1-1,TGTGCCAGTAGTATCGCGGGAGGAGGAGCTTTCTTT,CASSIAGGGAFF
NA,NA,TRBV29-1,TRBJ1-4,TGCAGCGTTGTTCGAGGAGAAAAACTGTTTTTT,CSVVRGEKLFF
NA,few,TRBV28,TRBJ1-2,TGTGCCAGCACCCGGGGGACTATGGGCTATGGCTACACCTTC,CASTRGTMGYGYTF
NA,many,TRBV3-1,TRBJ2-3,TGTGCCAGCAGCCAAAAAAGCACAGATACGCAGTATTTT,CASSQKSTDTQYF
NA,many,TRBV25-1,TRBJ1-2,TGTGCCAGCAGCACCTTCGGGAGGGAGTTGAATGGCTACACCTTC,CASSTFGRELNGYTF
TRBD2,few,TRBV20-1,TRBJ2-2,TGCAGTGCCTACTCTAGCGGGGCCACCGGGGAGCTGTTTTTT,CSAYSSGATGELFF
NA,NA,TRBV20-1,TRBJ2-3,TGCAGTGCTAGGGATGACAGCCCAATGCAGTATTTT,CSARDDSPMQYF
NA,many,TRBV5-1,TRBJ1-4,TGCGCCAGCAGCTTGGCCCACTTAGAAGCTGGTGAAAAACTGTTTTTT,CASSLAHLEAGEKLFF
NA,many,TRBV7-2,TRBJ1-3,TGTGCCAGCAGCTTAGGGCCGGACAGAAACACCATATATTTT,CASSLGPDRNTIYF
NA,many,TRBV10-3,TRBJ1-5,TGTGCCATCAAACCCGAGGGTAATCAGCCCCAGCATTTT,CAIKPEGNQPQHF
TRBD2,few,TRBV9,TRBJ2-1,TGTGCCAGCAGCGTAGTTGCGGGGGGGCTCAATGAGCAGTTCTTC,CASSVVAGGLNEQFF
TRBD2,NA,TRBV19,TRBJ2-1,TGTGCCGGTAGAATAGCGGCTAGCGGCTACAATGAGCAGTTCTTC,CAGRIAASGYNEQFF
TRBD1,many,TRBV10-3,TRBJ1-1,TGTGCCATGACAGGGGATACGAACACTGAAGCTTTCTTT,CAMTGDTNTEAFF
TRBD2,many,TRBV29-1,TRBJ2-5,TGCAGCGTTGTAGCGGGGGAAGAGACCCAGTACTTC,CSVVAGEETQYF
NA,many,TRBV6-1,TRBJ2-7,TGTGCCAGCAGTTCCGGGGCGGAGCAGTACTTC,CASSSGAEQYF
NA,NA,TRBV5-1,TRBJ2-1,TGCGCCAGCAGCTTGAAGGCTCAGGGCACCTACAATGAGCAGTTCTTC,CASSLKAQGTYNEQFF
TRBD2,many,TRBV5-1,TRBJ2-3,TGCGCCAGCAGCTACAGGACTAGCGGGGGAGGGTCCTCCGGAACAGATACGCAGTATTTT,CASSYRTSGGGSSGTDTQYF
NA,many,TRBV4-1,TRBJ2-5,TGCGCCAGCAGCCAAGATCTTACTATCCAAGAGACCCAGTACTTC,CASSQDLTIQETQYF
TRBD2,many,TRBV6-2/TRBV6-3,TRBJ2-1,TGTGCCAGCAGTTACCCTCTAGCGGGTGGGTACAATGAGCAGTTCTTC,CASSYPLAGGYNEQFF
NA,once,TRBV28,TRBJ2-7,TGTGCCAGCAGTTTGATAAGGCATTTTACTTCCTACGAGCAGTACTTC,CASSLIRHFTSYEQYF
TRBD1,NA,TRBV5-1,TRBJ2-5,TGCGCCAGCAGCTCGAGGACAGGGGGAGTACGAGAGACCCAGTACTTC,CASSSRTGGVRETQYF
TRBD2,many,TRBV11-2,TRBJ2-5,TGTGCCAGCAGCTTAGTTCCGTTGGGGGGGGAGACCCAGTACTTC,CASSLVPLGGETQYF
NA,NA,TRBV19,TRBJ1-3,TGTGCCAGTAGCCTCGGGGGTGGAAACACCATATATTTT,CASSLGGGNTIYF
TRBD2,many,TRBV2,TRBJ2-3,TGTGCCAGCAGTGGGGGAGGGATCACAGATACGCAGTATTTT,CASSGGGITDTQYF
NA,many,TRBV9,TRBJ1-2,TGTGCCAGCAGCGTAGGGGGCGACCCCTCCTATGGCTACACCTTC,CASSVGGDPSYGYTF
NA,many,TRBV2,TRBJ1-1,TGTGCCAGCAGTGCACGGACTGAAGCTTTCTTT,CASSARTEAFF
TRBD2,NA,TRBV4-3,TRBJ2-3,TGCGCCAGCAGCCAAGACCTCTCGACTAGCAGAGATACGCGGTATTTT,CASSQDLSTSRDTRYF
NA,many,TRBV28,TRBJ1-2,TGTGCCAGCGACCCCGTCGGGGCAGGGAACGGCTACACCTTC,CASDPVGAGNGYTF
NA,many,TRBV29-1,TRBJ1-2,TGCAGCGTTCCCCCCCGGACGGGGAACTATGGCTACACCTTC,CSVPPRTGNYGYTF
TRBD2,many,TRBV7-9,TRBJ2-1,TGTGCCAGCAGCCCCGAGGGACTAGCGGGGGCGGAGCAGTTCTTC,CASSPEGLAGAEQFF
NA,many,TRBV25-1,TRBJ1-1,TGTGCCAGCAGTGAACCGGGGCGTGAAGCTTTCTTT,CASSEPGREAFF
NA,many,TRBV14,TRBJ2-3,TGTGCCAGCAGCGCCAGGGGTACAGATACGCAGTATTTT,CASSARGTDTQYF
NA,few,TRBV4-2,TRBJ2-7,TGTGCCAGCAGCCAAGATGGGGAAGGGGGAGACGAGCAGTACTTC,CASSQDGEGGDEQYF
TRBD1,many,TRBV7-6,TRBJ1-5,TGTGCCAGCAGCCTTCAGGGGGGTTTTAATCAGCCCCAGCATTTT,CASSLQGGFNQPQHF
TRBD1,once,TRBV6-1,TRBJ2-7,TGTGCCAGCAGGGACCCGGGGCAGGGGGCTTACGAGCAGTACTTC,CASRDPGQGAYEQYF
NA,many,TRBV24-1,TRBJ2-3,TGTGCCACCAGTGACATAGGCGTGAGCACAGATACGCAGTATTTT,CATSDIGVSTDTQYF
NA,many,TRBV11-1,TRBJ1-6,TGTGCCAGCAGCCCTCAGAGGGCTTCACCCCTCCACTTT,CASSPQRASPLHF
NA,NA,TRBV7-6,TRBJ1-1,TGTGCCAGCAGCCAAATCGCTAACACTGAAGCTTTCTTT,CASSQIANTEAFF
TRBD1,many,TRBV6-1,TRBJ1-1,TGTGCCAGCAGTACCCTTCGGACAGGGATGAACACTGAAGCTTTCTTT,CASSTLRTGMNTEAFF